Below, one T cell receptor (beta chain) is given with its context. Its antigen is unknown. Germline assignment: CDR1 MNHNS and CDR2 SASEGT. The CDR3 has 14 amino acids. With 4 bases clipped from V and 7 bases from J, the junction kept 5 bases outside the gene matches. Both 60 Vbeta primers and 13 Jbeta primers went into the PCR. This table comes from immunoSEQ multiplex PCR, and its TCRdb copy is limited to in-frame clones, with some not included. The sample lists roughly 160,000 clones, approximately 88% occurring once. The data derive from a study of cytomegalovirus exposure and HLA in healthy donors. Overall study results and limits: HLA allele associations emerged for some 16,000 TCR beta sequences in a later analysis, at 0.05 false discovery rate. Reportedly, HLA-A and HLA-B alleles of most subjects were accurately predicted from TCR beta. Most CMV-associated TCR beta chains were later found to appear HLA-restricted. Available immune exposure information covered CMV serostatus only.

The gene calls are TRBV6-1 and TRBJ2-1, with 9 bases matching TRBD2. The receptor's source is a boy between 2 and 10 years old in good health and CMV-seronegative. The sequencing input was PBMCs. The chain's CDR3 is CASSAGLALNEQFF. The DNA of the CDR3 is TGTGCCAGCAGTGCCGGACTAGCGTTGAATGAGCAGTTCTTC.